This paragraph covers one T cell receptor beta chain sequence. This specimen belongs to a study of metastatic and nonmetastatic thyroid tumors. CDR1 and CDR2 (germline): GTSNPN, SVGIG (reference sequence). There are 13 residues in the CDR3. Patients had received no treatment of any kind before thyroid surgery. TCRdb re-called the PCR reads via MiXCR. This sample has 43,000 or so clones, with about 4% found just once. This sequence originates from a female donor with papillary thyroid cancer or a benign thyroid nodule (not recorded which). Some clones in this sample may be carry-over from other donors' samples. The sample taken for sequencing was blood. The rearrangement uses TRBV30 and TRBJ1-5, with no clear D. CDR3: CTRSVGMAQPQHF. The CDR3 coding sequence is TGTACCCGGAGTGTAGGGATGGCTCAGCCCCAGCATTTT.